This TCR beta chain was profiled in a study of cytomegalovirus exposure and HLA in healthy donors. At the level of the study: The 120 or so validation repertoires and the approximately 690 first-cohort repertoires shared a platform, a later analysis reported.

Some clones are missing from TCRdb's copy, which holds only in-frame ones; the method was immunoSEQ multiplex PCR. Of around 150,000 clones listed, approximately 96% were seen once; the top ten hold around 0.9%. About this clone itself: What it binds is unknown.

Findings of the study overall: In the 120 validation repertoires, about 94% of cluster scores exceeded 0, per a later analysis. Rare TCR sequences dominated, though some public TCRs recurred in many donors. TCR beta chains numbering roughly 150 were designated cytomegalovirus-associated.

Per germline, CDR1 SGHTA and CDR2 FQGNSA. The CDR3 is 15 residues long. V was clipped by 1 base and J by 4 bases, with 12 bases between them. The J gene is TRBJ2-3, the V gene TRBV7-2; D perhaps matches TRBD2 (5 bases). The material sequenced was PBMCs. The TCR originated in a woman younger than 35 in good health and CMV-seronegative. DNA for the CDR3: TGTGCCAGCAGCTTAGTTTTTACGGGGTCAGATACGCAGTATTTT. It specifies CASSLVFTGSDTQYF.